This is a list of T cell receptor beta chains from one sample in a study of T cell responses to AZD1222 COVID-19 vaccine. The protocol was immunoSEQ multiplex PCR, while the TCRdb copy is restricted to in-frame clones and leaves out a portion. The repertoire holds approximately 180,000 clones, with over 80% as singletons. Sample: peripheral blood, taken 28 days after the second dose of the MenACWY control vaccine. These receptors were collected from an adult who received the MenACWY meningococcal vaccine as a control. The conserved cysteine and the conserved F or W are not part of the CDR3 here. Size is stated for part of the rows, as once, few or many counts, or as a class when the clone is expanded.

J gene	V gene	clone size	CDR3 protein
TRBJ2-5	TRBV29-1	NA	SVEDPGQGPQY
TRBJ2-6	TRBV19	once	ASSRGGGYFSGANVLT
TRBJ2-7	TRBV7-9	NA	ASSFGVRRTYEQY
TRBJ2-5	TRBV7-9	NA	ASSLVAGSETQY
TRBJ1-2	TRBV29-1	NA	SANINYGYT
TRBJ1-2	TRBV7-9	NA	ASSLYSLGHGYT
TRBJ2-2	TRBV19	NA	ASSKFPDDWTGELF
TRBJ1-1	TRBV7-9	NA	ASSTDPGGTEAF
TRBJ1-6	TRBV28	NA	ASSIHTGNSPLH
TRBJ1-4	TRBV4-3	NA	ASSRGGAGLF
TRBJ2-6	TRBV5-6	NA	ASSLGQSSGANVLT
TRBJ1-5	TRBV6-5	once	ASRAVARNQPQH
TRBJ1-1	TRBV18	NA	ASSPGQLNTEAF
TRBJ1-1	TRBV24-1	NA	ATSDLGGPAAF
TRBJ1-1	TRBV20-1	NA	SAPRGGEAF
TRBJ2-7	TRBV7-9	NA	ASSSGLAAYEQY
TRBJ2-7	TRBV18	NA	ASSPPTSGRAASEQY
TRBJ2-3	TRBV7-3	NA	ASSLQSGADTQY
TRBJ2-7	TRBV27	NA	VSTRASGAHYEQY
TRBJ2-7	TRBV12-3/TRBV12-4	NA	ASSLGFEQY
TRBJ2-7	TRBV7-9	NA	ASSLGLAGYEQY
TRBJ1-2	TRBV6-5	NA	ASSYSRTPYGYT
TRBJ1-3	TRBV25-1	few	ASMDQRLGNTIY
TRBJ1-2	TRBV18	once	ASSPPSGQGAQGYT
TRBJ2-5	TRBV5-1	NA	ASSTDRLEAQY
TRBJ2-2	TRBV5-4	NA	ASSPDSMIGELF
TRBJ1-2	TRBV4-1	NA	ASSPYFLGTGNYGYT
TRBJ2-1	TRBV9	once	ASSVAGTSSKGQF
TRBJ2-1	TRBV7-3	NA	ASSTLVGSYNEQF
TRBJ1-3	TRBV5-4	NA	ASSLGMRGLGNTIY
TRBJ1-5	TRBV27	NA	ASSRLQAGNQPQH
TRBJ1-6	TRBV6-5	NA	ASSTSYPHNSPLH
TRBJ2-2	TRBV5-1	NA	ASSLLWRGTGELF
TRBJ1-2	TRBV19	NA	ASSFRGQGDYGYT
TRBJ1-1	TRBV28	NA	ASSPAPGGRTEAF
TRBJ2-4	TRBV29-1	NA	SVRDRENIQY
TRBJ2-5	TRBV2	NA	ASSANGMETQY
TRBJ1-2	TRBV5-8	NA	ASSPETGWDYGYT
TRBJ2-3	TRBV5-6	NA	ASSWLDWGTDTQY
TRBJ1-1	TRBV14	NA	ASSHYTPNTEAF
TRBJ2-1	TRBV5-1	NA	ASSLETSGYNNEQF
TRBJ2-3	TRBV27	NA	ASSLSPGRTEY
TRBJ1-5	TRBV30	NA	AWSVLMNQPQH
TRBJ1-3	TRBV19	NA	ASSASRDYVGTIY
TRBJ1-1	TRBV5-1	NA	ASSGDGNTEAF
TRBJ2-2	TRBV25-1	NA	ASSPRVWAGELF
TRBJ1-1	TRBV24-1	once	ATSDSPGQGHTEAF
TRBJ1-2	TRBV12-3/TRBV12-4	NA	ASSFIWGGYT
TRBJ1-6	TRBV5-6	NA	ASSPGRPGNRSPLH
TRBJ2-2	TRBV25-1	NA	ASSEVPAGAFGELF
TRBJ2-7	TRBV28	NA	ASRTSGSRYEQY
TRBJ2-3	TRBV3-1/TRBV3-2	NA	ASSHPEVVAGDRGTDTQY